These 21 T cell receptor beta chains came from one sample sequenced in a study of cytomegalovirus exposure and HLA in healthy donors (dated by TCRdb to about 2017). Receptors were amplified or captured by the immunoSEQ multiplex PCR assay. The source is immuneACCESS, and TCRdb retained only in-frame sequences with V and J called. Part of the clones is not carried over; for the studies checked, unresolved V genes explain less than half of this, and the remainder is unexplained. Within this sample are hundreds of thousands of clones, with over 80% of them counted one time only. 11% to 15% of the sample belongs to the ten largest clones. The sample consisted of PBMCs. The receptors here all came from a woman aged 25-40 years in good health and CMV-seropositive.

This rearrangement joins TRBV5-1 to TRBJ1-1; D gene unclear. The CDR3 totals 11 residues. Germline CDR1 is SGHRS and CDR2 is YFSETQ. Trimming left V 5 bases short and J 4 bases short, with 6 bases between. CDR3 sequence: CASRPGTEAFF. The CDR3 DNA is TGCGCCAGCAGGCCGGGCACTGAAGCTTTCTTT.

This chain connects TRBV7-9 to TRBJ2-5; no reliable D call. Germline loops: CDR1 SEHNR, CDR2 FQNEAQ (reference sequence). Trimming removed 3 bases at V and 5 bases at J, with 19 bases between. This CDR3 has 16 amino acids. CDR3 DNA: TGTGCCAGCAGCTTGAGCACATCAACTTCACGGGAGACCCAGTACTTC. This sequence encodes CASSLSTSTSRETQYF.

This chain joins TRBV4-1 and TRBJ1-4; D is uncertain. The germline gives CDR1 MGHRA, CDR2 YSYEKL. This CDR3 comprises 17 residues. V gave up 0 bases and J gave up 4 bases, with 15 bases separating them. In DNA form, the CDR3 reads TGCGCCAGCAGCCAAGATCGTCCGCGGGCAGTTAATGAAAAACTGTTTTTT. Amino acids: CASSQDRPRAVNEKLFF.

J is TRBJ2-7 and V is TRBV30, with 8 bases matching TRBD1. V was clipped by 8 bases and J by 3 bases; unmatched bases: 12. The CDR3 sequence is 14 residues long. Germline CDR1 reads GTSNPN; CDR2 reads SVGIG (reference sequence). CDR3 DNA sequence: TGTGCCGCGACCACGGGACAGGTAATCTACGAGCAGTACTTC. Protein product: CAATTGQVIYEQYF.

V gene TRBV27 combines with J gene TRBJ2-1; D gene uncertain. The germline V gene encodes CDR1 MNHEY and CDR2 SMNVEV (reference sequence). Trimming removed 0 bases at V and 4 bases at J, with 10 bases between. The CDR3 has 15 amino acids. The CDR3 nucleotides are TGTGCCAGCAGTTTATCGAGTAGCAGATACAATGAGCAGTTCTTC. It specifies CASSLSSSRYNEQFF.

V and J are TRBV27 and TRBJ2-3; D tentatively reads TRBD1 or TRBD2 (5 bases each). Germline loops: CDR1 MNHEY, CDR2 SMNVEV (reference sequence). The V and J ends lost 3 bases and 6 bases respectively, with 10 bases between them. The CDR3 runs to 13 residues. CDR3: CASSLVGPDTQYF. The DNA of the CDR3 is TGTGCCAGCAGTTTGGTGGGACCTGATACGCAGTATTTT.

The chain combines TRBV28 with TRBJ2-7; D perhaps matches TRBD2 (5 bases). The germline gives CDR1 MDHEN, CDR2 SYDVKM. The CDR3 has 17 residues. V lost 1 base, J lost 3 bases, and 19 bases lay in between. CDR3 nucleotide sequence: TGTGCCAGCAGTTTATTAGCGCTAGCAGGAGAAGGCTACGAGCAGTACTTC. It translates to CASSLLALAGEGYEQYF.

J is TRBJ1-2 and V is TRBV6-5; 9 bases are shared with TRBD1. Germline V gene lookup returns CDR1 MNHEY and CDR2 SVGAGI. The trim removed 7 bases at V and 2 bases at J, leaving 8 bases unmatched. CDR3 length: 15 residues. The CDR3 DNA sequence: TGTGCCAGCAAACGAAGTACAGGGGGCAACTATGGCTACACCTTC. This translates into CASKRSTGGNYGYTF.

The chain recombines TRBV7-8 with TRBJ1-2; 7 nucleotides line up with TRBD1. The CDR3 spans 17 residues. Trimming cost V 2 bases and J 3 bases; bases outside gene matches: 12. Germline-derived CDR1 and CDR2 are SGHVS and FQNEAQ. Written as DNA, the CDR3 is TGTGCCAGCAGCTTATGGATCACAGGGGAGGTATACTATGGCTACACCTTC. Amino acids: CASSLWITGEVYYGYTF.

The J gene is TRBJ2-7, the V gene TRBV28; 8 bases agree with TRBD1. Trimming at V came to 7 bases and at J to 3 bases, leaving 5 bases not matched to a gene. Germline values: CDR1 MDHEN, CDR2 SYDVKM. There are 13 residues in the CDR3. The CDR3 spells CASMAGGFYEQYF. In nucleotides, the CDR3 is TGTGCCAGCATGGCAGGGGGCTTCTACGAGCAGTACTTC. Full variable domain (outside the CDR3, taken from reference TRBV28 and TRBJ2-7): DVKVTQSSRYLVKRTGEKVFLECVQDMDHENMFWYRQDPGLGLRLIYFSYDVKMKEKGDIPEGYSVSREKKERFSLILESASTNQTSMYLCASMAGGFYEQYFGPGTRLTVT.

The rearrangement joins TRBV28 to TRBJ1-2; 10 nucleotides match TRBD1. Germline trimming cut 4 bases from V and 8 bases from J; bases unmatched to any gene: 7. Germline values: CDR1 MDHEN, CDR2 SYDVKM. CDR3 length: 14 residues. The CDR3 sequence: CASSSGQGVGGYTF. For the CDR3, the DNA is TGTGCCAGCAGTTCCGGACAGGGGGTAGGGGGCTACACCTTC.

The chain recombines TRBV20-1 with TRBJ2-7, with a possible D match to TRBD1 (5 bases). This CDR3 contains 10 residues. The germline V gene has CDR1 DFQATT and CDR2 SNEGSKA (reference sequence). V shed 5 bases and J shed 7 bases, with 9 bases lying between them. The DNA for the CDR3 is TGCAGTGCTGGTAGGGGAGAGCAGTACTTC. This translates into CSAGRGEQYF.

This rearrangement joins TRBV11-2 to TRBJ2-7; D may be TRBD1 or TRBD2 (5 bases each). Germline V lookup: CDR1 SGHAT, CDR2 FQNNGV. This CDR3 comprises 14 residues. V gave up 3 bases and J gave up 4 bases, with 13 bases separating them. CDR3 sequence: CASSLGVSVYEQYF. The CDR3 DNA sequence: TGTGCCAGCAGCTTGGGGGTGTCAGTTTACGAGCAGTACTTC.

This clone was observed a handful of times. This rearrangement joins TRBV30 to TRBJ2-2; a weak D match, TRBD1 (5 bases). V was cut by 1 base and J by 1 base, with 16 bases left in between. The CDR3 is made up of 17 amino acids. Germline loops: CDR1 GTSNPN, CDR2 SVGIG (reference sequence). CDR3 in amino acids: CAWSDSLKGRNTGELFF. CDR3 in DNA: TGTGCCTGGAGTGATTCCCTCAAGGGGCGGAACACCGGGGAGCTGTTTTTT.

Comment on this clone: A read error may explain this, as a much larger clone is one base away. CDR3 in amino acids: CASSDYEQYF. CDR3 sequence (DNA): TGTGCCAGCAGTGACTACGAGCAGTACTTC. The chain joins TRBV28 to TRBJ2-7; no firm D call. Trimming took off 5 bases at V and 3 bases at J, with 2 bases between the two ends. The CDR3 length is 10 residues. Germline CDR1 and CDR2: MDHEN and SYDVKM.

This chain uses TRBV5-6 with TRBJ1-5; a possible D gene is TRBD1 (5 bases). The CDR3 runs to 12 residues. The germline V and J ends were trimmed by 2 bases and 7 bases, with 7 bases remaining between them. Germline V CDR1 and CDR2: SGHDT, YYEEEE. Here the CDR3 reads CASSFSGQPQHF. DNA for the CDR3: TGTGCCAGCAGCTTCTCAGGGCAGCCCCAGCATTTT.

The rearrangement joins TRBV20-1 to TRBJ2-1, with D possibly being TRBD1 or TRBD2 (5 bases each). Between the trimmed V and J ends, which lost 6 bases and 5 bases, there was a span of 8 bases. The germline V gene has CDR1 DFQATT and CDR2 SNEGSKA (reference sequence). CDR3 length: 11 amino acids. The chain's CDR3 is CSARGHNEQFF. As DNA, the CDR3 is TGCAGTGCACGGGGACACAATGAGCAGTTCTTC.

V and J are TRBV11-1 and TRBJ2-5; TRBD1 might be the D (5 bases). The V and J ends lost 5 bases and 3 bases respectively, with 16 bases between them. CDR3 length: 15 amino acids. Germline CDR1 and CDR2: SGHAT and FQDESV (reference sequence). The CDR3 loop is CASSPGLHPKETQYF. CDR3 coding DNA: TGTGCCAGCAGCCCAGGGCTGCATCCGAAAGAGACCCAGTACTTC.

CDR3 in amino acids: CSVDEGWNTEAFF. The CDR3 bases are TGCAGCGTTGATGAAGGGTGGAACACTGAAGCTTTCTTT. The V and J genes are TRBV29-1 and TRBJ1-1; no reliable D call. CDR1 SQVTM and CDR2 ANQGSEA come from the germline V gene. The CDR3 contains 13 residues. The germline V and J ends were trimmed by 3 bases and 1 base, with 9 bases remaining between them.

The chain recombines TRBV27 with TRBJ1-2, with 9 bases identical to TRBD1. This CDR3 has 16 residues. V shed 2 bases, J shed 5 bases, and the junction held 9 bases outside the gene matches. Germline CDR1 and CDR2: MNHEY and SMNVEV (reference sequence). Here the CDR3 DNA reads TGTGCCAGCAGTTTACAACCACAGGGGGCGGGGTATGGCTACACCTTC. As protein: CASSLQPQGAGYGYTF.

The CDR3 spells CATRSDRVSGYTF. The CDR3 coding sequence is TGTGCCACCAGGTCGGACAGGGTGAGTGGCTACACCTTC. This chain uses TRBV15 with TRBJ1-2, with 8 positions matching TRBD1. Germline V gene sequence: CDR1 LNHNV, CDR2 YYDKDF (reference sequence). The CDR3 totals 13 residues. Losses at the gene ends were 6 bases for V and 7 bases for J; bases not matched to a gene: 7.